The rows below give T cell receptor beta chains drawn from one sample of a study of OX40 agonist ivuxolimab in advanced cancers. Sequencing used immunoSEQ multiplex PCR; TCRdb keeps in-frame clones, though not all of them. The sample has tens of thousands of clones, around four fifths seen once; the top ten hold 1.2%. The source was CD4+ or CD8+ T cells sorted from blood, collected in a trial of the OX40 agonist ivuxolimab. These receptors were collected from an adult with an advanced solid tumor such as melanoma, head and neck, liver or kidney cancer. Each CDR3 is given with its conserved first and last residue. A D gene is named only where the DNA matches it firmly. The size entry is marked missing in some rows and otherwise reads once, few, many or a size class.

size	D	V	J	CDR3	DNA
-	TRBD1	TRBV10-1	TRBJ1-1	CASSKTGGTEAFF	TGCGCCAGCAGTAAAACAGGGGGCACTGAAGCTTTCTTT
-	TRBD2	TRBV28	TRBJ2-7	CASSLTSGGTDEQYF	TGTGCCAGCAGTTTGACTAGCGGAGGTACTGACGAGCAGTACTTC
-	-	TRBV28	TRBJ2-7	CASLGAGALEQYF	TGTGCCAGCCTCGGGGCAGGGGCGCTCGAGCAGTACTTC
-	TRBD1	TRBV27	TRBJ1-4	CASSLTRDRVEKLFF	TGTGCCAGCAGTTTAACGAGGGACAGGGTTGAAAAACTGTTTTTT
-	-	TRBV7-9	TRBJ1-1	CASSEPGLNTEAFF	TGTGCCAGCAGCGAACCGGGTCTGAACACTGAAGCTTTCTTT
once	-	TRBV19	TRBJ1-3	CASAKSSSGNTIYF	TGTGCCAGTGCTAAGTCCAGCTCTGGAAACACCATATATTTT
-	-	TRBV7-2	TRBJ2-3	CASSLGGGVDTQYF	TGTGCCAGCAGCCTGGGGGGGGGCGTCGATACGCAGTATTTT
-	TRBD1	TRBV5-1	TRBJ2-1	CASSLVLGTAKYNEQFF	TGCGCCAGCAGCTTGGTCCTCGGGACAGCTAAGTACAATGAGCAGTTCTTC
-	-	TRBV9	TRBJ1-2	CASSVADSRYGYTF	TGTGCCAGCAGCGTAGCGGACTCCAGATATGGCTACACCTTC
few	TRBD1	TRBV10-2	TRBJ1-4	CASRAGGWTTNEKLFF	TGCGCCAGCAGGGCAGGGGGCTGGACAACTAATGAAAAACTGTTTTTT
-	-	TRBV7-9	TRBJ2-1	CASSYRLTSGNEQFF	TGTGCCAGCAGCTATCGCCTAACCAGCGGGAATGAGCAGTTCTTC
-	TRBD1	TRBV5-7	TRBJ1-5	CASSTGQGSNQPQHF	TGTGCCAGCAGCACCGGACAGGGGAGCAATCAGCCCCAGCATTTT
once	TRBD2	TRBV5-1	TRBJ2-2	CASSLGSGIGTGELFF	TGCGCCAGCAGCTTGGGTAGCGGGATAGGAACCGGGGAGCTGTTTTTT
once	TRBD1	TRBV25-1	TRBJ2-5	CASSSGRGWLETQYF	TGTGCCAGCAGTTCGGGCAGGGGGTGGTTGGAGACCCAGTACTTC
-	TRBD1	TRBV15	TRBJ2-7	CATSRYRGQGYEQYF	TGTGCCACCAGCAGATATAGGGGACAGGGCTACGAGCAGTACTTC
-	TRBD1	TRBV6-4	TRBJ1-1	CASSATGALEGAEAFF	TGTGCCAGCAGTGCGACAGGGGCCCTTGAGGGTGCTGAAGCTTTCTTT
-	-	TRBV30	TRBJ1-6	CAWCLLGSPLHF	TGTGCCTGGTGCCTGCTGGGCTCACCCCTCCACTTT